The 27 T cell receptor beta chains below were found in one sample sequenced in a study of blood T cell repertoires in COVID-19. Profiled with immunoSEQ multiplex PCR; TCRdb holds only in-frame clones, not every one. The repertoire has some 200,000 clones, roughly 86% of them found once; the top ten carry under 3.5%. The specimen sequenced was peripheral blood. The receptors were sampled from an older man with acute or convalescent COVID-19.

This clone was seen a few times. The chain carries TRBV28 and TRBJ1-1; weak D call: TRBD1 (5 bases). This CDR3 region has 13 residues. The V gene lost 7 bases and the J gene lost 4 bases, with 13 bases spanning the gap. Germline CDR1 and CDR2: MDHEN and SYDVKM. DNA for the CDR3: TGTGCCAGCATTTACGGGGGAGCCACTGAAGCTTTCTTT. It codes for CASIYGGATEAFF.

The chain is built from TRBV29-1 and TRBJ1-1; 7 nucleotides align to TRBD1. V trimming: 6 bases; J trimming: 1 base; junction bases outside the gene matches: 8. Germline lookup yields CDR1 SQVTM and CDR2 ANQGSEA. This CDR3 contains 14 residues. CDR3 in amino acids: CSVNQPGGNTEAFF. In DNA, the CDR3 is TGCAGCGTGAACCAACCAGGGGGGAACACTGAAGCTTTCTTT.

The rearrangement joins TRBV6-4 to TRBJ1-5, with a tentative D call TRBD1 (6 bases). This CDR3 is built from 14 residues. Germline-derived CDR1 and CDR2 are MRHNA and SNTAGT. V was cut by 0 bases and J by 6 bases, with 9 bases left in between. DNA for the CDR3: TGTGCCAGCAGTGACTCGGCAGGGGTTCAGCCCCAGCATTTT. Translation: CASSDSAGVQPQHF.

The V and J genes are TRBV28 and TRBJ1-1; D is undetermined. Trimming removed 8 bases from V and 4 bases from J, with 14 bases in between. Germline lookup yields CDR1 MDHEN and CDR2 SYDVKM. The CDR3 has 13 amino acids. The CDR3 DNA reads TGTGCCAGCCCTAAATCTATCGGCACTGAAGCTTTCTTT. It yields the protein CASPKSIGTEAFF.

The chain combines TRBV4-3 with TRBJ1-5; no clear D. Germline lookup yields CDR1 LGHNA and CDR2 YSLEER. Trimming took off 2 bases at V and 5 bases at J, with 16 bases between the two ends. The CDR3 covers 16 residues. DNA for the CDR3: TGCGCCAGCAGCCAACAAAGGGTTAGGAGGGATCAGCCCCAGCATTTT. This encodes CASSQQRVRRDQPQHF.

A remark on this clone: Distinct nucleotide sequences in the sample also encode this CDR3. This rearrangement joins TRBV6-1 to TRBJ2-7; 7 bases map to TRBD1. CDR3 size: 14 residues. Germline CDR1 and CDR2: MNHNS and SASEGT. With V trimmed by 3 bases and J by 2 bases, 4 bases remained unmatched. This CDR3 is CASSEVGQTYEQYF. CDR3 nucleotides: TGTGCCAGCAGTGAGGTGGGACAGACCTACGAGCAGTACTTC.

In DNA form, the CDR3 reads TGTGCCAGCAGCCCGAGAACAGGGAATCAGCCCCAGCATTTT. It encodes CASSPRTGNQPQHF. The chain uses TRBV7-2 and TRBJ1-5; possible D gene TRBD1, 6 bases. Germline loops: CDR1 SGHTA, CDR2 FQGNSA. Trimming took 5 bases from V and 4 from J, leaving 12 bases between them. The CDR3 runs 14 residues.

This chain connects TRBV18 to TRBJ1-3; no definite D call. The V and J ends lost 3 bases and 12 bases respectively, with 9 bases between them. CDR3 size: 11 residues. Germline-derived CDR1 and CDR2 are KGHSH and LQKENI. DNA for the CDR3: TGTGCCAGCTCACCCGGACGGGACATATATTTT. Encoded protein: CASSPGRDIYF. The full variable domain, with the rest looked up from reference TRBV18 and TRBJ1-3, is NAGVMQNPRHLVRRRGQEARLRCSPMKGHSHVYWYRQLPEEGLKFMVYLQKENIIDESGMPKERFSAEFPKEGPSILRIQQVVRGDSAAYFCASSPGRDIYFGEGSWLTVV.

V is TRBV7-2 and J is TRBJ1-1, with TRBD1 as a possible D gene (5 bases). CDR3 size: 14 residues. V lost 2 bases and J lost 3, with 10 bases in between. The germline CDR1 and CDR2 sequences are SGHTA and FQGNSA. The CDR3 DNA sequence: TGTGCCAGCAGCTTAAGTCAGGGATACACTGAAGCTTTCTTT. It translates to CASSLSQGYTEAFF.

Written as DNA, the CDR3 is TGTGCCAGCAGCTTGGTGGGGGCGGTGGGGCAGCCCCAGCATTTT. It is translated as CASSLVGAVGQPQHF. V gene TRBV5-5 combines with J gene TRBJ1-5; weak D call: TRBD1 (6 bases). Trimming pared 0 bases from V and 7 bases from J, leaving 14 bases between. The CDR3 is 15 amino acids. Germline-derived CDR1 and CDR2 are SGHKS and YYEKEE (reference sequence). Combining the CDR3 with reference TRBV5-5 and TRBJ1-5 gives the whole variable domain DAGVTQSPTHLIKTRGQQVTLRCSPISGHKSVSWYQQVLGQGPQFIFQYYEKEERGRGNFPDRFSARQFPNYSSELNVNALLLGDSALYLCASSLVGAVGQPQHFGDGTRLSIL.

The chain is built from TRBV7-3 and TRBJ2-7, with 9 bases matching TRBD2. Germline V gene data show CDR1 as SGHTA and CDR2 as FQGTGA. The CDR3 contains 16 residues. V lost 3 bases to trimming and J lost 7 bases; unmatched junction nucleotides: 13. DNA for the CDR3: TGTGCCAGCAGCTTGGAATGGGCGGGAGGGCCCCGAGAGCAGTACTTC. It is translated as CASSLEWAGGPREQYF.

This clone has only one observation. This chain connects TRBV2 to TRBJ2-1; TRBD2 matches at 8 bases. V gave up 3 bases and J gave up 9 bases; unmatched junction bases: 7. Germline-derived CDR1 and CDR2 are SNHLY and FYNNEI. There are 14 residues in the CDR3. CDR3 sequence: CASSDLGRGGEQFF. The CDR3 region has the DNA TGTGCCAGCAGTGACCTCGGGAGGGGTGGTGAGCAGTTCTTC.

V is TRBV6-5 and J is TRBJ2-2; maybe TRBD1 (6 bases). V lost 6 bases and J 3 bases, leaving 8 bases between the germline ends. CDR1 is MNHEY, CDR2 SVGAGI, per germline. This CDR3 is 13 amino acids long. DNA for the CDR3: TGTGCCAGCAGGGGGGCCCACACCGGGGAGCTGTTTTTT. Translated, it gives CASRGAHTGELFF.

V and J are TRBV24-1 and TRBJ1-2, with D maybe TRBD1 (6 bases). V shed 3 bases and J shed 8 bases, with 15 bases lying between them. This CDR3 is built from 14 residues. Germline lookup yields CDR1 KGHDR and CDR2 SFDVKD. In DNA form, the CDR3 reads TGTGCCACCAGTGATCCCCAGGGGACCGGCGGCTACACCTTC. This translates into CATSDPQGTGGYTF.

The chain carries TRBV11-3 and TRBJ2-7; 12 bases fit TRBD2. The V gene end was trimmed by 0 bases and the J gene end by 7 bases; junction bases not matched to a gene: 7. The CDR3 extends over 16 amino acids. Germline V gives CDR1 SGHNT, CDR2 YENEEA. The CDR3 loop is CASSLDLAGGPGEQYF. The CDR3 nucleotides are TGTGCCAGCAGCTTAGATCTAGCGGGAGGGCCGGGGGAGCAGTACTTC.

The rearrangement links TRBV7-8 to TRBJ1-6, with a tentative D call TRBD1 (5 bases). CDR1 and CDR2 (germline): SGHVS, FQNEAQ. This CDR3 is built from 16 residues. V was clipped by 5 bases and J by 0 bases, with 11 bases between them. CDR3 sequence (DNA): TGTGCCAGCAGCATTCGACAGAGCTCCTATAATTCACCCCTCCACTTT. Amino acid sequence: CASSIRQSSYNSPLHF.

The CDR3 region is CASSPQLAGGNEQFF. CDR3 DNA: TGTGCCAGCAGCCCCCAACTAGCGGGGGGTAATGAGCAGTTCTTC. The chain links TRBV7-2 to TRBJ2-1; 12 nucleotides agree with TRBD2. The CDR3 spans 15 residues. J gave up 7 bases and V 5 bases, and 6 bases lay outside the gene matches. In germline, CDR1 is SGHTA, CDR2 FQGNSA.

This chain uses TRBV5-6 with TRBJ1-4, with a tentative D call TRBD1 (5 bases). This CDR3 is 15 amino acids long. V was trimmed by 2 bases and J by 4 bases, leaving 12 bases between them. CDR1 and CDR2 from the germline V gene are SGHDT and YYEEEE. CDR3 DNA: TGTGCCAGCAGCTTAAAGGGGTTGGATAATGAAAAACTGTTTTTT. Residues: CASSLKGLDNEKLFF.

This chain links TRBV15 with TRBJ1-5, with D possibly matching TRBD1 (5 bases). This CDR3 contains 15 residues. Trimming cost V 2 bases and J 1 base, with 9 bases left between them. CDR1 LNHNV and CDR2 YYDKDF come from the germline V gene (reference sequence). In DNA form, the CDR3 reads TGTGCCACCAGCAGATTCCCAGGGAGCAATCAGCCCCAGCATTTT. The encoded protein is CATSRFPGSNQPQHF.

The CDR3 sequence: CASSLFGEGSYNEQFF. DNA of the CDR3: TGCGCCAGCAGCTTGTTCGGGGAGGGCTCCTACAATGAGCAGTTCTTC. V is TRBV5-1 and J is TRBJ2-1, with 7 bases matching TRBD2. V lost 1 base to trimming and J lost 0 bases; unmatched junction nucleotides: 4. Per germline, CDR1 SGHRS and CDR2 YFSETQ. The CDR3 runs to 16 residues.

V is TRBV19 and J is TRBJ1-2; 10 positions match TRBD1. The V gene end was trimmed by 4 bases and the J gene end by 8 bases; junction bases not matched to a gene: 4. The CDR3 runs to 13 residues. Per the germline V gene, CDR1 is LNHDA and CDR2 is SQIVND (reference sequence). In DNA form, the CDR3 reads TGTGCCAGTAGTACGGAGACAGGGGGCGGCTACACCTTC. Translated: CASSTETGGGYTF.

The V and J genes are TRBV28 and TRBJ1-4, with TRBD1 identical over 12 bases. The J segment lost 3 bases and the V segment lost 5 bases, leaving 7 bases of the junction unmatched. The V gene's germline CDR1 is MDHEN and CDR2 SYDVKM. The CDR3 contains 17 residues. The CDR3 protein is CASSTPGQGAANEKLFF. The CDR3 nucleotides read TGTGCCAGCAGTACTCCGGGACAGGGGGCAGCTAATGAAAAACTGTTTTTT.

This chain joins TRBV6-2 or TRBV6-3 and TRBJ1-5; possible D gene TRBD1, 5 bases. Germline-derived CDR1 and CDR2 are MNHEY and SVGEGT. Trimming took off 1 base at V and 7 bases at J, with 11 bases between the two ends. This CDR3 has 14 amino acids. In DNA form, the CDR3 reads TGTGCCAGCAGTTACTTGGCAAAGGGGCAGCCCCAGCATTTT. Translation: CASSYLAKGQPQHF.

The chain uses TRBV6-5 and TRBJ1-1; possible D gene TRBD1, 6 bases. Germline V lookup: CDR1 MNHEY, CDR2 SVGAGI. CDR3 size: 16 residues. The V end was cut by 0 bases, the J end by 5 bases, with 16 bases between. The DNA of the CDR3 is TGTGCCAGCAGTTACTCGAGATGGGGGGGCGCGACTGAAGCTTTCTTT. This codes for CASSYSRWGGATEAFF.

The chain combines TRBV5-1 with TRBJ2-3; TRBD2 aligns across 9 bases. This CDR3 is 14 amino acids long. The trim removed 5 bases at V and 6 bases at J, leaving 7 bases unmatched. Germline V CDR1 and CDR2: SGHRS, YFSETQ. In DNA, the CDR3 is TGCGCCAGCAGTAGGGGGACTAGCAGGGATACGCAGTATTTT. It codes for CASSRGTSRDTQYF.

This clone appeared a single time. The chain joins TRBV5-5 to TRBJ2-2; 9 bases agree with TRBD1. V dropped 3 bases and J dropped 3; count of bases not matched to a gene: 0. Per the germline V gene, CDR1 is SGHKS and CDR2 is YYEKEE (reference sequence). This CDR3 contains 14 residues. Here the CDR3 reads CASSWTGDTGELFF. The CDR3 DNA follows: TGTGCCAGCAGCTGGACAGGGGACACCGGGGAGCTGTTTTTT.

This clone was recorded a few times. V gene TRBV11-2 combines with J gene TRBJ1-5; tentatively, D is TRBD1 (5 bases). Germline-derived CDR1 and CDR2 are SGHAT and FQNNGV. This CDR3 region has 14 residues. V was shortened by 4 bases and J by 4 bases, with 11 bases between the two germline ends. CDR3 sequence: CASSSMGGNQPQHF. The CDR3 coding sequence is TGTGCCAGCAGCTCTATGGGGGGGAATCAGCCCCAGCATTTT.